A single sample is the source of the 10 T cell receptor beta chains below, sequenced in a study of blood T cells in healthy people across ages. PCR was performed a second time for about 6 to 11 cycles using a sample-barcoded 5' primer and a J-beta primer mix. TCRdb re-derived calls from the 5' RACE reads in MiXCR, one entry per CDR3 protein. The sample carries hundreds of thousands of distinct CDR3 sequences, 45% to 70% recorded once. Sequencing was performed on blood. All receptors derive from a man aged 40-50 years in good health.

The chain couples TRBV6-5 to TRBJ2-7; the match to TRBD2 covers 9 bases. This CDR3 region has 16 residues. Trimming took 7 bases from V and 0 from J; bases not matched to a gene: 10. The germline V gene encodes CDR1 MNHEY and CDR2 SVGAGI. CDR3 loop: CASTQSGSGSSYEQYF. The CDR3 DNA reads as TGTGCCAGCACCCAGTCTGGTAGCGGGAGCTCCTACGAGCAGTACTTC.

The chain has TRBV7-9 and TRBJ2-1, with 8 bases fitting TRBD2. V shed 3 bases and J 9 bases; nucleotides not matched to a gene: 10. Germline V gene data show CDR1 as SEHNR and CDR2 as FQNEAQ (reference sequence). CDR3 length: 15 amino acids. The CDR3 DNA reads as TGTGCCAGCAGCTTCGGGACTAGTGAGAGGAGTGAGCAGTTCTTC. Translating gives CASSFGTSERSEQFF.

The rearrangement links TRBV4-3 to TRBJ1-6; 7 nucleotides align to TRBD1. Germline-derived CDR1 and CDR2 are LGHNA and YSLEER. The CDR3 contains 16 residues. J was trimmed by 4 bases and V by 3 bases; bases with no gene match: 6. DNA of the CDR3: TGCGCCAGCAGCCAGGGGGCGGGACAGTATAATTCACCCCTCCACTTT. Its protein is CASSQGAGQYNSPLHF.

Regarding this clonotype: It may be a read error: a sequence one base away is much more abundant. This chain connects TRBV4-2 to TRBJ2-3; a weak D match, TRBD2 (6 bases). This CDR3 region has 18 residues. Germline assignment: CDR1 LGHNA and CDR2 YNFKEQ. CDR3 in amino acids: CTSSQDLRSGSNTDTQYF. CDR3 bases: TGTACCAGCAGCCAAGATCTGAGGAGCGGGTCAAACACAGATACGCAGTATTTT.

V is TRBV7-9 and J is TRBJ2-1, with 9 bases fitting TRBD1. The DNA end is a closer match to TRBJ2-7, so the J assignment may be wrong. Germline assignment: CDR1 SEHNR and CDR2 FQNEAQ (reference sequence). This CDR3 has 16 amino acids. CDR3 nucleotides: TGTGCCAGCAGCTTACCCCTACAGGGGGCCCACAATGAGCAGTACTTC. Translation: CASSLPLQGAHNEQYF.

This chain joins TRBV28 and TRBJ2-5; possible D gene TRBD1, 6 bases. The CDR3 has 15 amino acids. Between the trimmed V and J ends, which lost 6 bases and 0 bases, there was a span of 14 bases. CDR1 and CDR2 from the germline V gene are MDHEN and SYDVKM. The CDR3 DNA is TGTGCCAGCAGCCGACAAGGGGACAACCAAGAGACCCAGTACTTC. Translation: CASSRQGDNQETQYF.

This clonotype showed up just a few times. The V and J genes are TRBV20-1 and TRBJ2-7, with a possible D match to TRBD1 (6 bases). V was trimmed by 0 bases and J by 7 bases, leaving 10 bases between them. The germline gives CDR1 DFQATT, CDR2 SNEGSKA (reference sequence). This CDR3 is 12 amino acids long. The CDR3 sequence: CSARDQGNEQYF. The CDR3 DNA is TGCAGTGCTAGAGATCAGGGGAATGAGCAGTACTTC.

J is TRBJ2-3 and V is TRBV28; possibly TRBD2 for D (5 bases). The CDR3 is 15 residues long. Trimming left V 3 bases short and J 5 bases short, with 15 bases between. Germline lookup yields CDR1 MDHEN and CDR2 SYDVKM. The CDR3 sequence is CASSFPRSGGDTQYF. CDR3 sequence (DNA): TGTGCCAGCAGTTTCCCCAGGTCCGGAGGAGATACGCAGTATTTT. Complete variable domain (other parts from reference TRBV28 and TRBJ2-3): DVKVTQSSRYLVKRTGEKVFLECVQDMDHENMFWYRQDPGLGLRLIYFSYDVKMKEKGDIPEGYSVSREKKERFSLILESASTNQTSMYLCASSFPRSGGDTQYFGPGTRLTVL.

The chain employs TRBV5-1 and TRBJ1-1; a weak D match, TRBD1 (6 bases). The CDR3 extends over 19 amino acids. Trimming shortened V by 4 bases and J by 5 bases, and 30 bases separated the two germline ends. Per the germline V gene, CDR1 is SGHRS and CDR2 is YFSETQ. Here the CDR3 reads CASSRPPRGGPESVTEAFF. Written as DNA, the CDR3 is TGCGCCAGCAGCAGACCTCCTAGGGGGGGACCCGAGAGTGTAACTGAAGCTTTCTTT.

This clonotype was observed a handful of times. The chain carries TRBV30 and TRBJ2-3; TRBD2 might be the D (5 bases). V lost 5 bases to trimming and J lost 0 bases, with 12 bases between them. CDR3 size: 14 residues. Germline V CDR1 and CDR2: GTSNPN, SVGIG (reference sequence). The CDR3 DNA is TGTGCCTGGGTCGGGGTCGCTAGCACAGATACGCAGTATTTT. Amino acid sequence: CAWVGVASTDTQYF.